These 24 T cell receptor beta chains were all obtained from the same sample, sequenced in a study of CD8+ T cells in alopecia areata. Treatment described: oral pan-JAK inhibitor, 5-10 mg twice daily. cDNA prepared by RNA extraction and subsequent reverse transcription served as the template for sequencing. Generated by immunoSEQ multiplex PCR, the TCRdb table keeps only in-frame clones and is missing some. The sample consists of over 150,000 clones, around 59% of them appearing once. The sequencing used CD4+ T cells sorted from blood, collected at week 24, from a patient treated with tofacitinib. These receptors originate from a human donor with alopecia areata.

This chain joins TRBV6-1 and TRBJ1-5; TRBD1 matches 7 bases. Germline V gene sequence: CDR1 MNHNS, CDR2 SASEGT. The CDR3 length is 14 residues. The V gene end was trimmed by 4 bases and the J gene end by 1 base; junction bases not matched to a gene: 1. The CDR3 is CASSGRGSNQPQHF. In nucleotides, the CDR3 is TGTGCCAGCAGTGGCAGGGGGAGCAATCAGCCCCAGCATTTT.

The chain joins TRBV7-2 to TRBJ2-4; 8 bases line up with TRBD1. The CDR3 extends over 14 amino acids. Germline V gene sequence: CDR1 SGHTA, CDR2 FQGNSA. V dropped 6 bases and J dropped 5; count of bases not matched to a gene: 6. CDR3 loop: CASSQGALENIQYF. In DNA, the CDR3 is TGTGCCAGCAGTCAGGGGGCGCTGGAAAACATTCAGTACTTC. Drawing the rest from reference TRBV7-2 and TRBJ2-4, the complete variable domain is GAGVSQSPSNKVTEKGKDVELRCDPISGHTALYWYRQSLGQGLEFLIYFQGNSAPDKSGLPSDRFSAERTGGSVSTLTIQRTQQEDSAVYLCASSQGALENIQYFGAGTRLSVL.

The V call is TRBV5-1, the J call TRBJ2-6; 12 bases agree with TRBD2. This CDR3 region has 19 residues. V lost 4 bases to trimming and J lost 3 bases; unmatched junction nucleotides: 11. Per the germline V gene, CDR1 is SGHRS and CDR2 is YFSETQ. The CDR3 region is CASSVTSGGRGFGANVLTF. For the CDR3, the DNA is TGCGCCAGCAGCGTGACTAGCGGGGGACGGGGTTTTGGGGCCAACGTCCTGACTTTC.

J is TRBJ2-7 and V is TRBV4-1; D is ambiguous. The CDR3 sequence is 15 residues long. CDR1 is MGHRA and CDR2 is YSYEKL in the germline V gene. Trimming shortened V by 3 bases and J by 3 bases, and 15 bases separated the two germline ends. The DNA for the CDR3 is TGCGCCAGCAGCCATCTAAATAGTGGTCTCTACGAGCAGTACTTC. Translation gives CASSHLNSGLYEQYF.

J is TRBJ1-2 and V is TRBV19, with 7 bases fitting TRBD1. The germline V gene has CDR1 LNHDA and CDR2 SQIVND (reference sequence). V shed 5 bases, J shed 8 bases, and the junction held 11 bases outside the gene matches. The CDR3 length is 14 residues. CDR3 sequence: CASSAKGGVRGYTF. The DNA of the CDR3 is TGTGCCAGTAGTGCAAAAGGGGGCGTGAGGGGCTACACCTTC.

The table lists this clone with a count of one. The rearrangement joins TRBV7-9 to TRBJ1-5, with D uncertain. CDR1 and CDR2 from the germline V gene are SEHNR and FQNEAQ (reference sequence). The CDR3 spans 12 residues. Deletions cut 3 bases from V and 4 bases from J, with 4 bases between. CDR3 bases: TGTGCCAGCAGCTTGGGTAATCAGCCCCAGCATTTT. As protein: CASSLGNQPQHF. The complete variable domain, with remaining parts taken from reference TRBV7-9 and TRBJ1-5, reads DTGVSQNPRHKITKRGQNVTFRCDPISEHNRLYWYRQTLGQGPEFLTYFQNEAQLEKSRLLSDRFSAERPKGSFSTLEIQRTEQGDSAMYLCASSLGNQPQHFGDGTRLSIL.

The chain links TRBV2 to TRBJ2-7; 9 bases map to TRBD2. The CDR3 length is 15 residues. Germline V CDR1 and CDR2: SNHLY, FYNNEI. V dropped 7 bases and J dropped 6; count of bases not matched to a gene: 13. The DNA of the CDR3 is TGTGCCAGCATCCTTCCGGGACTAGCACTAGGCGAGCAGTACTTC. Protein sequence: CASILPGLALGEQYF.

The V and J genes are TRBV9 and TRBJ2-6, with 7 bases that match TRBD1. The germline V gene has CDR1 SGDLS and CDR2 YYNGEE. The CDR3 has 18 residues. The J segment lost 0 bases and the V segment lost 4 bases, leaving 10 bases of the junction unmatched. The CDR3 nucleotides are TGTGCCAGCAGCCTAGGGCTGGGACAGTTCTCTGGGGCCAACGTCCTGACTTTC. Its protein is CASSLGLGQFSGANVLTF.

The rearrangement uses TRBV29-1 and TRBJ1-2; D gene uncertain. Germline V lookup: CDR1 SQVTM, CDR2 ANQGSEA. The CDR3 consists of 11 residues. With 4 bases removed from V and 3 bases from J, the gap between germline ends came to 6 bases. CDR3 loop: CSVAAHYGYTF. Here the CDR3 DNA reads TGCAGCGTTGCAGCACACTATGGCTACACCTTC.

The chain joins TRBV30 to TRBJ1-5; TRBD1 agrees at 8 bases. The CDR3 covers 17 residues. Trimming removed 0 bases from V and 6 bases from J; junction bases left unmatched: 13. Germline V gives CDR1 GTSNPN, CDR2 SVGIG (reference sequence). The CDR3 DNA follows: TGTGCCTGGAGTGTGAGGGCAGGGGGCGCGGGCAGTCAGCCCCAGCATTTT. Residues: CAWSVRAGGAGSQPQHF.

The chain links TRBV5-6 to TRBJ1-3; D call uncertain. The CDR3 sequence is 16 residues long. The V and J ends lost 2 bases and 2 bases respectively, with 14 bases between them. Germline V gene sequence: CDR1 SGHDT, CDR2 YYEEEE. The chain's CDR3 is CASSFSSTLAGNTIYF. The CDR3 DNA is TGTGCCAGCAGCTTCAGCAGTACCCTAGCTGGAAACACCATATATTTT.

This clone has only a few counts. The rearrangement uses TRBV30 and TRBJ1-2, with 10 bases that match TRBD1. The V gene end was trimmed by 8 bases and the J gene end by 8 bases; junction bases not matched to a gene: 11. Germline CDR1 and CDR2: GTSNPN and SVGIG (reference sequence). The CDR3 has 13 residues. The CDR3 is CAGSRDRGAGYTF. The CDR3 coding sequence is TGTGCCGGTTCCCGGGACAGGGGCGCGGGCTACACCTTC.

The chain joins TRBV20-1 to TRBJ1-4, with D uncertain. Looked up from germline, CDR1 is DFQATT and CDR2 is SNEGSKA (reference sequence). Trimming removed 3 bases from V and 11 bases from J, with 10 bases in between. The CDR3 is made up of 11 amino acids. This CDR3 reads CSASEAGKLFF. The DNA of the CDR3 is TGCAGTGCTAGTGAGGCGGGCAAACTGTTTTTT.

V usage is TRBV30 and J usage is TRBJ1-1; D gene uncertain. The CDR3 spans 13 residues. V was shortened by 1 base and J by 2 bases, with 8 bases between the two germline ends. Germline V lookup: CDR1 GTSNPN, CDR2 SVGIG (reference sequence). The CDR3 DNA sequence: TGTGCCTGGAGTGGGCGAGCTAACACTGAAGCTTTCTTT. Translating gives CAWSGRANTEAFF. The full variable domain, completed using reference TRBV30 and TRBJ1-1, is SQTIHQWPATLVQPVGSPLSLECTVEGTSNPNLYWYRQAAGRGLQLLFYSVGIGQISSEVPQNLSASRPQDRQFILSSKKLLLSDSGFYLCAWSGRANTEAFFGQGTRLTVV.

The chain is built from TRBV5-1 and TRBJ1-5; 9 bases agree with TRBD1. The length of the CDR3 is 14 residues. Germline V gene lookup returns CDR1 SGHRS and CDR2 YFSETQ. J was trimmed by 5 bases and V by 2 bases; bases with no gene match: 2. The CDR3 protein is CASSLRTGDQPQHF. The DNA for the CDR3 is TGCGCCAGCAGCTTAAGGACAGGGGATCAGCCCCAGCATTTT. The whole variable domain, remainder taken from reference TRBV5-1 and TRBJ1-5, is KAGVTQTPRYLIKTRGQQVTLSCSPISGHRSVSWYQQTPGQGLQFLFEYFSETQRNKGNFPGRFSGRQFSNSRSEMNVSTLELGDSALYLCASSLRTGDQPQHFGDGTRLSIL.

The V and J genes are TRBV29-1 and TRBJ1-1, with D perhaps matching TRBD1 (5 bases). V was clipped by 3 bases and J by 4 bases, with 12 bases between them. The CDR3 extends over 13 amino acids. Germline CDR1 reads SQVTM; CDR2 reads ANQGSEA. Here the CDR3 DNA reads TGCAGCGTTGACAGGGCCGTGGGCACTGAAGCTTTCTTT. Protein product: CSVDRAVGTEAFF.

The chain employs TRBV27 and TRBJ1-5, with TRBD1 as a possible D gene (5 bases). The CDR3 is 12 residues long. Germline values: CDR1 MNHEY, CDR2 SMNVEV (reference sequence). The germline V and J ends were trimmed by 7 bases and 7 bases, with 11 bases remaining between them. The CDR3 DNA reads TGTGCCAGCAACAGGCGTGGGCAGCCCCAGCATTTT. Translation: CASNRRGQPQHF.

The V gene is TRBV30, the J gene TRBJ2-3; D unclear. Germline V CDR1 and CDR2: GTSNPN, SVGIG (reference sequence). The CDR3 spans 14 residues. The V and J ends lost 0 bases and 1 base respectively, with 8 bases between them. This CDR3 is CAWSVRQGTDTQYF. DNA for the CDR3: TGTGCCTGGAGTGTACGGCAGGGCACAGATACGCAGTATTTT.

V and J are TRBV18 and TRBJ1-2; D is unclear. Germline CDR1 reads KGHSH; CDR2 reads LQKENI. Trimming left V 3 bases short and J 5 bases short, with 13 bases between. The CDR3 has 14 residues. The CDR3 DNA reads TGTGCCAGCTCACCCCGAAGGGAAACGTATGGCTACACCTTC. It is translated as CASSPRRETYGYTF. The full variable domain, rest sourced from reference TRBV18 and TRBJ1-2, is NAGVMQNPRHLVRRRGQEARLRCSPMKGHSHVYWYRQLPEEGLKFMVYLQKENIIDESGMPKERFSAEFPKEGPSILRIQQVVRGDSAAYFCASSPRRETYGYTFGSGTRLTVV.

A few counts support this clone. The chain employs TRBV29-1 and TRBJ1-1; D is possibly TRBD1 (5 bases). The CDR3 runs to 13 residues. Deletions cut 6 bases from V and 3 bases from J, with 14 bases between. The germline gives CDR1 SQVTM, CDR2 ANQGSEA. The DNA of the CDR3 is TGCAGCGTGGGACTTAAGTCGGACACTGAAGCTTTCTTT. Its translation: CSVGLKSDTEAFF.

This CDR3 is CASSQGQGSYEQYF. In nucleotides, the CDR3 is TGCGCCAGCAGCCAGGGACAGGGGTCCTACGAGCAGTACTTC. The chain has TRBV5-1 and TRBJ2-7; 10 bases agree with TRBD1. Germline V gene data show CDR1 as SGHRS and CDR2 as YFSETQ. The CDR3 covers 14 residues. V was pared by 4 bases and J by 1 base, with 2 bases of the junction left unmatched.

This sequence joins TRBV10-1 and TRBJ1-5, with 9 bases fitting TRBD1. Germline V gives CDR1 WNHNN, CDR2 SYGVQD (reference sequence). The CDR3 is made up of 13 amino acids. V shed 5 bases and J 6 bases; nucleotides not matched to a gene: 2. The CDR3 protein is CASSPGQGQPQHF. In nucleotides, the CDR3 is TGCGCCAGCAGTCCGGGACAGGGTCAGCCCCAGCATTTT.

The V gene is TRBV27, the J gene TRBJ1-1, with no clear D. The CDR3 has 13 amino acids. V shed 3 bases and J shed 5 bases, with 10 bases lying between them. Germline-derived CDR1 and CDR2 are MNHEY and SMNVEV (reference sequence). The CDR3 loop reads CASSFHRLTEAFF. CDR3 sequence (DNA): TGTGCCAGCAGTTTCCACAGATTAACTGAAGCTTTCTTT.

This clone came up a few times. The CDR3 DNA reads TGTGCCAGTAGTATCTCCCTCCGGGGGCCGTCGGATACGCAGTATTTT. Its translation is CASSISLRGPSDTQYF. The chain has TRBV19 and TRBJ2-3; D might be TRBD1 or TRBD2, each matching 6 bases. Trimming left V 3 bases short and J 6 bases short, with 19 bases between. This CDR3 has 16 amino acids. CDR1 LNHDA and CDR2 SQIVND come from the germline V gene (reference sequence).